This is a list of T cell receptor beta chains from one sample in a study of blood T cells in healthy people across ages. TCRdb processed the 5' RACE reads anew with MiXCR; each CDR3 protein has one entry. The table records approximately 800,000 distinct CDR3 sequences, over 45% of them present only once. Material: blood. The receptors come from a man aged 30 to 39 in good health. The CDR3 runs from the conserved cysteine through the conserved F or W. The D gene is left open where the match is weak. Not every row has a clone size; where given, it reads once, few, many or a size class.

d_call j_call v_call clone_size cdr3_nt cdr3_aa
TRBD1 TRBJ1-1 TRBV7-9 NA TGTGCCAGCAGCTTAGGGGACAGGGGCCCTGAAGCTTTCTTT CASSLGDRGPEAFF
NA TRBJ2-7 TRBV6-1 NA TGTGCCAGCAGAAGGGACACTCCTAGGCCGCAGTACTTC CASRRDTPRPQYF
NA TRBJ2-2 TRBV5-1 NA TGCGCCAGCAGCTTGGGGTCAGACACCGGGGAGCTGTTTTTT CASSLGSDTGELFF
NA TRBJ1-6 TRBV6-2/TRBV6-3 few TGTGCCAGCAACACGGGGCCGGATATTGGGTCACCCCTCCACTTT CASNTGPDIGSPLHF
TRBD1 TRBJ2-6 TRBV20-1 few TGCAGTGCTCCACCCCAGGGACAGGGGAATGGGGCCAACGTCCTGACTTTC CSAPPQGQGNGANVLTF
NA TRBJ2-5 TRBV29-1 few TGCAGCGTTGAAAGGGTAGGAGGGCAAGAGACCCAGTACTTC CSVERVGGQETQYF
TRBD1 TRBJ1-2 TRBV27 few TGTGCCGGCAGTTCACCAGGGGGTGGAGACTATGGCTACACCTTC CAGSSPGGGDYGYTF
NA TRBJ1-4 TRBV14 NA TGTGCCAGCGGGAAGGGGCAAGCAACTAATGAAAAACTGTTTTTT CASGKGQATNEKLFF
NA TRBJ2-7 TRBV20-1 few TGCAGTGCTAGAGGACTGCTACTCTCCTACGAGCAGTACTTC CSARGLLLSYEQYF
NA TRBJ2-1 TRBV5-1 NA TGCGCCAGCAGCTCGGTGGTCGTGCTCCCAAATGAGCAGTTCTTC CASSSVVVLPNEQFF
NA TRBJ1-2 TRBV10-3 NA TGTGCCATCAGTGAGGCGACCCGATCTCTCTATGGCTACACCTTC CAISEATRSLYGYTF